The 21 T cell receptor beta chains given below trace back to one sample, sequenced in a study of blood T cell repertoires in COVID-19. Only in-frame clones appear in the TCRdb table, and some are missing; sequencing was by immunoSEQ multiplex PCR. In the table there are 95,000 or so clones, under 85% of which are singletons. The sequenced material came from peripheral blood. The receptors shown here come from a human donor in a cohort sampled during active COVID-19.

The CDR3 here is CASSLVGVNTGELFF. The DNA of the CDR3 is TGTGCCAGCAGCTTAGTGGGAGTGAACACCGGGGAGCTGTTTTTT. This chain joins TRBV7-6 and TRBJ2-2; maybe TRBD2 (5 bases). The CDR3 is 15 amino acids. Germline loops: CDR1 SGHVS, CDR2 FNYEAQ. The germline V and J ends were trimmed by 1 base and 1 base, with 7 bases remaining between them.

A remark on this clone: Other DNA sequences within the sample encode an identical CDR3. This rearrangement joins TRBV14 to TRBJ2-1; 11 nucleotides match TRBD2. V was clipped by 4 bases and J by 4 bases; unmatched bases: 3. The CDR3 extends over 15 amino acids. Per germline, CDR1 SGHDN and CDR2 FVKESK. The CDR3 reads CASSPGLAAYNEQFF. The CDR3 coding sequence is TGTGCCAGCAGCCCGGGACTAGCGGCGTACAATGAGCAGTTCTTC.

This clone was seen only once. V usage is TRBV2 and J usage is TRBJ1-5, with D unresolved. Germline assignment: CDR1 SNHLY and CDR2 FYNNEI. This CDR3 region has 15 residues. The germline V and J ends were trimmed by 0 bases and 3 bases, with 9 bases remaining between them. CDR3 bases: TGTGCCAGCAGTGAAGCGTTGAGTATCAATCAGCCCCAGCATTTT. Its protein is CASSEALSINQPQHF.

This clone turned up a few times. The rearrangement uses TRBV19 and TRBJ2-7, with TRBD1 as a possible D gene (6 bases). Germline V CDR1 and CDR2: LNHDA, SQIVND (reference sequence). The CDR3 length is 13 residues. Trimming shortened V by 10 bases and J by 2 bases, and 15 bases separated the two germline ends. The CDR3: CATTGQNPYEQYF. In nucleotides, the CDR3 is TGTGCCACCACCGGACAGAATCCCTACGAGCAGTACTTC.

V gene TRBV6-5 combines with J gene TRBJ1-4; tentative D call: TRBD1 (5 bases). The germline V gene has CDR1 MNHEY and CDR2 SVGAGI. The CDR3 has 14 residues. V was cut by 8 bases and J by 3 bases, with 13 bases left in between. The CDR3: CASLLWGANEKLFF. The CDR3, as DNA: TGTGCCAGCCTCTTGTGGGGGGCTAATGAAAAACTGTTTTTT.

The chain links TRBV5-4 to TRBJ1-2, with 11 bases identical to TRBD1. The CDR3 sequence is 16 residues long. CDR1 SGHNT and CDR2 YYREEE come from the germline V gene (reference sequence). V gave up 3 bases and J gave up 4 bases; unmatched junction bases: 8. CDR3 sequence (DNA): TGTGCCAGCAGCTCCACTTCCGGGACAGGGGGCTATGGCTACACCTTC. This codes for CASSSTSGTGGYGYTF.

This chain links TRBV6-6 with TRBJ2-7; a weak D match, TRBD2 (5 bases). The CDR3 has 12 residues. The germline V gene encodes CDR1 MNHNY and CDR2 SVGAGI (reference sequence). V shed 0 bases and J shed 7 bases, with 7 bases lying between them. CDR3 residues: CASSYSTGEQYF. The DNA for the CDR3 is TGTGCCAGCAGTTACTCGACGGGGGAGCAGTACTTC.

As concerns this clone: Other DNA sequences in this sample translate to the same CDR3. This chain connects TRBV19 to TRBJ2-1, with a weak D call TRBD1 (5 bases). The CDR3 consists of 15 residues. From germline, CDR1 is LNHDA and CDR2 SQIVND (reference sequence). V dropped 3 bases and J dropped 0 bases, with 9 bases sitting between them. The CDR3 DNA reads TGTGCCAGTAGTATCCAGGGAAGCTCCTACAATGAGCAGTTCTTC. Protein: CASSIQGSSYNEQFF. The whole variable domain, filled in from reference TRBV19 and TRBJ2-1, reads DGGITQSPKYLFRKEGQNVTLSCEQNLNHDAMYWYRQDPGQGLRLIYYSQIVNDFQKGDIAEGYSVSREKKESFPLTVTSAQKNPTAFYLCASSIQGSSYNEQFFGPGTRLTVL.

The gene calls are TRBV5-1 and TRBJ1-1; 7 nucleotides align to TRBD1. The CDR3 extends over 14 amino acids. Per the germline V gene, CDR1 is SGHRS and CDR2 is YFSETQ. V lost 0 bases and J lost 1; bases outside the gene matches: 0. The CDR3 DNA reads TGCGCCAGCAGCTTGGACAGGGGGAACACTGAAGCTTTCTTT. Translated, it gives CASSLDRGNTEAFF.

This clone was recorded only once. This chain uses TRBV6-5 with TRBJ2-3; a possible D gene is TRBD2 (6 bases). Germline V gene sequence: CDR1 MNHEY, CDR2 SVGAGI. The V end was cut by 10 bases, the J end by 1 base, with 15 bases between. CDR3 length: 14 amino acids. The CDR3: CATKPSGRTDTQYF. The CDR3 nucleotides are TGTGCCACCAAACCAAGCGGGCGCACAGATACGCAGTATTTT.

This clone was observed once. The chain employs TRBV6-5 and TRBJ1-4; TRBD1 might be the D (6 bases). Germline values: CDR1 MNHEY, CDR2 SVGAGI. Trimming cost V 5 bases and J 1 base, with 11 bases left between them. This CDR3 region has 15 residues. In DNA, the CDR3 is TGTGCCAGCAGTCCCGGGACAATAACTAATGAAAAACTGTTTTTT. It is translated as CASSPGTITNEKLFF.

A note on this clone: Other nucleotide sequences in the sample specify the same CDR3. This chain uses TRBV7-2 with TRBJ1-3; D is undetermined. Germline V gene data show CDR1 as SGHTA and CDR2 as FQGNSA. V was pared by 1 base and J by 0 bases, with 7 bases between. The CDR3 consists of 15 residues. The CDR3 DNA sequence: TGTGCCAGCAGCTTAGGCCCTAGCTCTGGAAACACCATATATTTT. It encodes CASSLGPSSGNTIYF.

V usage is TRBV6-5 and J usage is TRBJ2-5, with D uncertain. In germline, CDR1 is MNHEY, CDR2 SVGAGI. There are 15 residues in the CDR3. V lost 2 bases to trimming and J lost 1 base, with 11 bases between them. This CDR3 reads CASSYGPPFQETQYF. The CDR3 bases are TGTGCCAGCAGTTACGGCCCACCGTTCCAAGAGACCCAGTACTTC.

V and J are TRBV3-1 (or the pseudogene TRBV3-2) and TRBJ2-3, with 7 bases aligning to TRBD2. Germline V gives CDR1 LGHDT, CDR2 YNNKEL (reference sequence). J gave up 4 bases and V 1 base, and 8 bases lay outside the gene matches. This CDR3 has 16 amino acids. The CDR3 loop is CASSQALSGFADTQYF. The CDR3 nucleotides read TGTGCCAGCAGCCAAGCCCTTAGCGGGTTTGCAGATACGCAGTATTTT.

CDR3 coding DNA: TGTGCCAGCAGCCTCCTTGGTAGCGGGAGGGGTTGGACAGATACGCAGTATTTT. It codes for CASSLLGSGRGWTDTQYF. The chain recombines TRBV9 with TRBJ2-3; 11 bases line up with TRBD2. From germline, CDR1 is SGDLS and CDR2 YYNGEE. The length of the CDR3 is 18 residues. The V and J ends lost 4 bases and 3 bases, in that order; junction bases with no gene match: 13.

The table lists this clone with a count of one. The chain employs TRBV20-1 and TRBJ1-6, with D possibly TRBD1 on 5 matching bases. Deletions cut 3 bases from V and 5 bases from J, with 8 bases between. CDR3 size: 13 residues. Germline V gene data show CDR1 as DFQATT and CDR2 as SNEGSKA (reference sequence). The CDR3 sequence: CSASSTDNSPLHF. The CDR3 DNA reads TGCAGTGCTAGTTCGACAGATAATTCACCCCTCCACTTT.

As regards this clone: Mismatch with germline at one junction end may stem from a read error. V and J are TRBV7-7 and TRBJ2-1, with D tentatively TRBD2 (5 bases). The CDR3 extends over 15 amino acids. Per germline, CDR1 SSHAT and CDR2 FNYEAQ (reference sequence). The CDR3 DNA reads as TGTGCTAGCAGCTTAGCGAGGACTGGCGTAAATGAGCAGTTCTTC. It yields the protein CASSLARTGVNEQFF.

This chain connects TRBV3-1 (or the pseudogene TRBV3-2) to TRBJ2-2, with D possibly being TRBD2 (5 bases). CDR3 length: 15 residues. The V and J ends lost 0 bases and 6 bases respectively, with 11 bases between them. Germline CDR1 and CDR2: LGHDT and YNNKEL (reference sequence). The CDR3 region is CASSQDPGGSGELFF. CDR3 DNA: TGTGCCAGCAGCCAAGACCCCGGCGGGTCCGGGGAGCTGTTTTTT.

The chain couples TRBV9 to TRBJ2-1; 11 positions agree with TRBD2. CDR1 SGDLS and CDR2 YYNGEE come from the germline V gene. This CDR3 is 22 amino acids long. Losses at the gene ends were 4 bases for V and 0 bases for J; bases not matched to a gene: 21. DNA of the CDR3: TGTGCCAGCAGCATTTACCGCCTTACCGGGACTAGCGGCCTTAGCTCCTACAATGAGCAGTTCTTC. Translated: CASSIYRLTGTSGLSSYNEQFF.

The V and J genes are TRBV6-2 or TRBV6-3 and TRBJ2-7, with 10 positions matching TRBD1. Trimming at V came to 4 bases and at J to 3 bases, leaving 15 bases not matched to a gene. CDR3 length equals 18 residues. Germline CDR1 and CDR2: MNHEY and SVGEGT. Written as DNA, the CDR3 is TGTGCCAGCAGTTTCCCCTTAACCGGGACAGGGGTGAACTACGAGCAGTACTTC. Residues: CASSFPLTGTGVNYEQYF.

The rearrangement links TRBV19 to TRBJ2-6; TRBD1 might be the D (5 bases). The CDR3 runs 17 residues. The V end lost 4 bases, the J end lost 2 bases, and 15 bases lay between the germline ends. The germline gives CDR1 LNHDA, CDR2 SQIVND (reference sequence). The CDR3 spells CASSTPSGIAGANVLTF. In DNA form, the CDR3 reads TGTGCCAGTAGTACACCATCAGGGATAGCTGGGGCCAACGTCCTGACTTTC.